This TCR beta chain appears in the sequencing data of a study of shared clonotypes between healthy human individuals. The study, taken as a whole, reports: Clonotype sharing across several donors was observed for about 5.5% of naive CD4 clonotypes.

In the case of this clone: Antigen: not known.

TCRdb's copy holds only in-frame clones and misses some; the assay was immunoSEQ multiplex PCR. Among 1.6 million or so clones, approximately 96% were seen once, and the ten largest hold roughly 1.2%. The CDR3 is made up of 12 amino acids. The germline CDR1 and CDR2 sequences are SQVTM and ANQGSEA. Trimming shortened V by 4 bases and J by 11 bases, and 17 bases separated the two germline ends. This receptor was taken from a man aged 25 to 45 in good health. The specimen sequenced was naive CD4+ T cells sorted from blood. The subset was: CD45RA+ positively selected. The chain employs TRBV29-1 and TRBJ1-1; the D gene is possibly TRBD1 (6 bases). The CDR3 loop is CSVVQGPAGAFF. The CDR3 region has the DNA TGCAGCGTTGTACAGGGACCGGCTGGCGCTTTCTTT. Variable domain in full (rest from reference TRBV29-1 and TRBJ1-1): SAVISQKPSRDICQRGTSLTIQCQVDSQVTMMFWYRQQPGQSLTLIATANQGSEATYESGFVIDKFPISRPNLTFSTLTVSNMSPEDSSIYLCSVVQGPAGAFFGQGTRLTVV.